Listed here are 32 T cell receptor beta chains from one sample, sequenced in a study of control samples from healthy donors and cancer patients. TCRdb's copy holds only in-frame clones and misses some; the assay was immunoSEQ multiplex PCR. The sample consists of around 130,000 clones, around nine tenths of them appearing once. Sequenced sample: PBMCs. These receptor sequences come from a man aged 45-65 years with head and neck cancer.

The chain carries TRBV6-5 and TRBJ2-7; 10 positions match TRBD1. Trimming cost V 11 bases and J 5 bases; bases outside gene matches: 9. Germline assignment: CDR1 MNHEY and CDR2 SVGAGI. This CDR3 is built from 13 residues. Here the CDR3 reads CASRDRGSHEQYF. CDR3 DNA: TGTGCCTCCCGGGACAGGGGATCCCACGAGCAGTACTTC.

The rearrangement links TRBV29-1 to TRBJ1-2, with no clear D. Germline lookup yields CDR1 SQVTM and CDR2 ANQGSEA. The ends were cut back, 0 bases at V and 0 bases at J, with 8 bases in the middle. CDR3 length: 14 residues. DNA for the CDR3: TGCAGCGTTGAAGATCGCGGCCCTAACTATGGCTACACCTTC. Amino acid sequence: CSVEDRGPNYGYTF.

The chain joins TRBV7-9 to TRBJ2-1; 13 bases fit TRBD2. This CDR3 has 15 amino acids. Germline V gene sequence: CDR1 SEHNR, CDR2 FQNEAQ (reference sequence). The V and J ends lost 5 bases and 9 bases, in that order; junction bases with no gene match: 7. The CDR3 reads CASSPGTSGTGEQFF. The CDR3 DNA is TGTGCCAGCAGCCCCGGGACTAGCGGGACGGGTGAGCAGTTCTTC.

There are a few counts of this clone. The chain uses TRBV3-1 (or the pseudogene TRBV3-2) and TRBJ2-3; D gene unclear. The CDR3 covers 16 residues. Germline V CDR1 and CDR2: LGHDT, YNNKEL (reference sequence). The V end lost 4 bases, the J end lost 0 bases, and 14 bases lay between the germline ends. For the CDR3, the DNA is TGTGCCAGCAGCCTCTCCCTTCCGGGTAGCACAGATACGCAGTATTTT. It codes for CASSLSLPGSTDTQYF.

This clone was seen once. Additional DNA sequences in this sample encode the identical CDR3. V gene TRBV2 combines with J gene TRBJ1-5; D not certain. CDR1 and CDR2 (germline): SNHLY, FYNNEI. The CDR3 runs to 14 residues. Trimming cost V 5 bases and J 0 bases, with 8 bases left between them. For the CDR3, the DNA is TGTGCCAGCAGTCAGACCGGTAGCAATCAGCCCCAGCATTTT. Translating gives CASSQTGSNQPQHF.

The gene calls are TRBV5-1 and TRBJ2-7; D is uncertain. The CDR3 runs 12 residues. Trimming removed 3 bases at V and 6 bases at J, with 10 bases between. The germline V gene has CDR1 SGHRS and CDR2 YFSETQ. CDR3 nucleotide sequence: TGCGCCAGCAGCTCAACGTACGGCGAGCAGTACTTC. The encoded protein is CASSSTYGEQYF.

The chain employs TRBV7-3 and TRBJ2-5; no firm D call. V lost 5 bases and J lost 7, with 14 bases in between. Germline V lookup: CDR1 SGHTA, CDR2 FQGTGA. The CDR3 covers 13 residues. DNA of the CDR3: TGTGCCAGCAGCCAAGAGGCAGTCGGGACCCAGTACTTC. Amino acid sequence: CASSQEAVGTQYF. The full variable domain, its missing parts supplied by reference TRBV7-3 and TRBJ2-5, is GAGVSQTPSNKVTEKGKYVELRCDPISGHTALYWYRQSLGQGPEFLIYFQGTGAADDSGLPNDRFFAVRPEGSVSTLKIQRTERGDSAVYLCASSQEAVGTQYFGPGTRLLVL.

With regard to this clone: One end of the junction does not line up with germline, which may come from a read error. This chain uses TRBV20-1 with TRBJ2-1; 7 nucleotides match TRBD2. Germline CDR1 reads DFQATT; CDR2 reads SNEGSKA (reference sequence). CDR3 length: 14 amino acids. For the CDR3, the DNA is TGCAGTGCTAGTGTCGGGGGGTCCTCCAATGAGCAGTTCTTC. Amino acid sequence: CSASVGGSSNEQFF.

The chain links TRBV2 to TRBJ2-5; the match to TRBD1 covers 7 bases. There are 14 residues in the CDR3. Germline CDR1 SNHLY, CDR2 FYNNEI. The J segment lost 5 bases and the V segment lost 3 bases, leaving 6 bases of the junction unmatched. Written as DNA, the CDR3 is TGTGCCAGCAGTGACGACAGGGCAAGTGAGACCCAGTACTTC. Amino acids: CASSDDRASETQYF.

The chain couples TRBV6-5 to TRBJ2-7; 9 bases align to TRBD2. Germline loops: CDR1 MNHEY, CDR2 SVGAGI. This CDR3 spans 15 amino acids. The V and J ends lost 7 bases and 3 bases, in that order; junction bases with no gene match: 10. Here the CDR3 reads CASTHTSGLNYEQYF. For the CDR3, the DNA is TGTGCCAGCACCCATACTAGCGGGCTTAACTACGAGCAGTACTTC.

This chain links TRBV7-9 with TRBJ2-7; D gene unclear. Germline V lookup: CDR1 SEHNR, CDR2 FQNEAQ (reference sequence). Trimming took off 5 bases at V and 6 bases at J, with 17 bases between the two ends. CDR3 length: 14 residues. The CDR3 DNA reads as TGTGCCAGCAGCCTTGACACGGTTTTGGGCGAGCAGTACTTC. Translation: CASSLDTVLGEQYF. The full variable domain, rest sourced from reference TRBV7-9 and TRBJ2-7, is DTGVSQNPRHKITKRGQNVTFRCDPISEHNRLYWYRQTLGQGPEFLTYFQNEAQLEKSRLLSDRFSAERPKGSFSTLEIQRTEQGDSAMYLCASSLDTVLGEQYFGPGTRLTVT.

This sequence joins TRBV10-1 and TRBJ2-3; TRBD1 matches 7 bases. This CDR3 spans 13 amino acids. Germline loops: CDR1 WNHNN, CDR2 SYGVQD (reference sequence). Trimming at V came to 8 bases and at J to 4 bases, leaving 6 bases not matched to a gene. DNA of the CDR3: TGCGCCAGCCGAGGGGGCGACGCAGATACGCAGTATTTT. The encoded protein is CASRGGDADTQYF.

About this clone: The same CDR3 is also encoded by other DNA sequences in this sample. The chain joins TRBV29-1 to TRBJ2-1, with D tentatively TRBD1 or TRBD2 (5 bases each). From germline, CDR1 is SQVTM and CDR2 ANQGSEA. V shed 4 bases and J shed 0 bases, with 7 bases lying between them. The CDR3 contains 13 residues. As DNA, the CDR3 is TGCAGCGTTGCAGGGAGCTCCTACAATGAGCAGTTCTTC. Translating gives CSVAGSSYNEQFF.

The genes are TRBV13 and TRBJ2-5; D call uncertain. CDR1 PRHDT and CDR2 FYEKMQ come from the germline V gene (reference sequence). V shed 3 bases and J shed 0 bases, with 5 bases lying between them. The length of the CDR3 is 13 residues. The DNA for the CDR3 is TGTGCCAGCAGCTTCCGTAACCAAGAGACCCAGTACTTC. Amino acid sequence: CASSFRNQETQYF. Drawing the rest from reference TRBV13 and TRBJ2-5, the complete variable domain is AAGVIQSPRHLIKEKRETATLKCYPIPRHDTVYWYQQGPGQDPQFLISFYEKMQSDKGSIPDRFSAQQFSDYHSELNMSSLELGDSALYFCASSFRNQETQYFGPGTRLLVL.

V and J are TRBV6-1 and TRBJ2-1, with 9 bases fitting TRBD2. There are 16 residues in the CDR3. The V gene's germline CDR1 is MNHNS and CDR2 SASEGT. J gave up 4 bases and V 3 bases, and 7 bases lay outside the gene matches. The CDR3 DNA follows: TGTGCCAGCAGTGATTCCGGGACTAGCTTATACAATGAGCAGTTCTTC. Protein product: CASSDSGTSLYNEQFF.

The chain couples TRBV11-3 to TRBJ2-1; D remains unclear. V was pared by 4 bases and J by 5 bases, with 6 bases between. CDR3 size: 12 residues. CDR1 SGHNT and CDR2 YENEEA come from the germline V gene. The CDR3 bases are TGTGCCAGCAGCTCAGGTCACAATGAGCAGTTCTTC. This gives the protein CASSSGHNEQFF.

The chain carries TRBV11-2 and TRBJ1-3; no definite D call. CDR3 length equals 14 residues. Trimming stripped 1 base from V and 2 bases from J, with 6 bases between. Germline V CDR1 and CDR2: SGHAT, FQNNGV. The CDR3 sequence: CASSLGTAGNTIYF. CDR3 DNA: TGTGCCAGCAGCTTAGGAACGGCTGGAAACACCATATATTTT. The whole variable domain, remainder taken from reference TRBV11-2 and TRBJ1-3, is EAGVAQSPRYKIIEKRQSVAFWCNPISGHATLYWYQQILGQGPKLLIQFQNNGVVDDSQLPKDRFSAERLKGVDSTLKIQPAKLEDSAVYLCASSLGTAGNTIYFGEGSWLTVV.

The V and J genes are TRBV7-2 and TRBJ2-1; 9 bases match TRBD2. Trimming at V came to 5 bases and at J to 6 bases, leaving 8 bases not matched to a gene. The CDR3 covers 15 residues. Germline V gene data show CDR1 as SGHTA and CDR2 as FQGNSA. In DNA, the CDR3 is TGTGCCAGCAGCCGGCGGGAGGGCCTGGGCAATGAGCAGTTCTTC. Protein: CASSRREGLGNEQFF.

The chain combines TRBV6-5 with TRBJ2-1; D tentatively reads TRBD1 or TRBD2 (5 bases each). V dropped 2 bases and J dropped 6 bases, with 17 bases sitting between them. Per the germline V gene, CDR1 is MNHEY and CDR2 is SVGAGI. The CDR3 has 16 amino acids. In DNA form, the CDR3 reads TGTGCCAGCAGTTACCACGTAGGGACCGCAGGCAATGAGCAGTTCTTC. Translated: CASSYHVGTAGNEQFF.

This clone was seen only a few times. V and J are TRBV5-1 and TRBJ2-2, with 7 bases fitting TRBD1. The CDR3 consists of 16 residues. Germline CDR1 is SGHRS and CDR2 is YFSETQ. Germline trimming cut 0 bases from V and 5 bases from J; bases unmatched to any gene: 7. CDR3: CASSLEGGVGTGELFF. The CDR3 DNA reads as TGCGCCAGCAGCTTGGAAGGGGGCGTGGGTACCGGGGAGCTGTTTTTT.

CDR3 sequence: CASSFPLTTTYNQPQHF. CDR3 sequence (DNA): TGCGCCAGCAGCTTCCCTTTGACAACCACTTACAATCAGCCCCAGCATTTT. The rearrangement uses TRBV5-1 and TRBJ1-5; unclear D gene. Between the trimmed V and J ends, which lost 2 bases and 3 bases, there was a span of 18 bases. This CDR3 is built from 17 residues. From germline, CDR1 is SGHRS and CDR2 YFSETQ. Looking up the rest from reference TRBV5-1 and TRBJ1-5 gives the full variable domain: KAGVTQTPRYLIKTRGQQVTLSCSPISGHRSVSWYQQTPGQGLQFLFEYFSETQRNKGNFPGRFSGRQFSNSRSEMNVSTLELGDSALYLCASSFPLTTTYNQPQHFGDGTRLSIL.

There are a few counts of this clone. This chain connects TRBV19 to TRBJ1-5; no clear D gene. The CDR3 contains 14 residues. Between the trimmed V and J ends, which lost 1 base and 5 bases, there was a span of 9 bases. Germline CDR1 and CDR2: LNHDA and SQIVND (reference sequence). CDR3 amino acids: CASSIGTVDQPQHF. CDR3 DNA: TGTGCCAGTAGTATAGGAACAGTGGATCAGCCCCAGCATTTT.

The rearrangement links TRBV25-1 to TRBJ2-3, with TRBD1 matching over 8 bases. The CDR3 sequence is 15 residues long. V lost 1 base, J lost 3 bases, and 3 bases stayed unmatched. Germline V lookup: CDR1 MGHDK, CDR2 SYGVNS. CDR3 DNA sequence: TGTGCCAGCAGTGAATCGACAGGGGCGACAGATACGCAGTATTTT. This translates into CASSESTGATDTQYF.

The rearrangement joins TRBV5-4 to TRBJ2-7; possibly TRBD1 for D (6 bases). The V gene lost 2 bases and the J gene lost 6 bases, with 12 bases spanning the gap. The CDR3 consists of 13 residues. Per germline, CDR1 SGHNT and CDR2 YYREEE (reference sequence). The CDR3 here is CASSFAGACEQYF. Here the CDR3 DNA reads TGTGCCAGCAGCTTTGCAGGGGCCTGCGAGCAGTACTTC.

This chain uses TRBV24-1 with TRBJ2-2, with 7 positions matching TRBD1. This CDR3 is built from 17 residues. Germline CDR1 KGHDR, CDR2 SFDVKD. J gave up 4 bases and V 3 bases, and 10 bases lay outside the gene matches. The CDR3 DNA is TGTGCCACCAGTGATAGAGGGGACAGTCCTGGCACCGGGGAGCTGTTTTTT. Protein product: CATSDRGDSPGTGELFF.

The rearrangement uses TRBV30 and TRBJ2-5; D is unclear. The CDR3 covers 12 residues. Germline V gene data show CDR1 as GTSNPN and CDR2 as SVGIG (reference sequence). V dropped 2 bases and J dropped 2 bases, with 6 bases sitting between them. The CDR3 region has the DNA TGTGCCTGGAGTACACAGCAAGAGACCCAGTACTTC. It encodes CAWSTQQETQYF. Looking up the rest from reference TRBV30 and TRBJ2-5 gives the full variable domain: SQTIHQWPATLVQPVGSPLSLECTVEGTSNPNLYWYRQAAGRGLQLLFYSVGIGQISSEVPQNLSASRPQDRQFILSSKKLLLSDSGFYLCAWSTQQETQYFGPGTRLLVL.

The chain joins TRBV5-1 to TRBJ2-2; D may be TRBD2 (7 bases). The CDR3 extends over 15 amino acids. Germline assignment: CDR1 SGHRS and CDR2 YFSETQ. V gave up 0 bases and J gave up 6 bases, with 12 bases separating them. The CDR3 protein is CASSLVRGAPGELFF. In DNA form, the CDR3 reads TGCGCCAGCAGCTTGGTTCGGGGGGCTCCCGGGGAGCTGTTTTTT.

Here the CDR3 reads CASSPPDRLDTEAFF. DNA for the CDR3: TGTGCCAGCAGCCCCCCGGACCGCTTGGACACTGAAGCTTTCTTT. The genes are TRBV9 and TRBJ1-1; D is undetermined. This CDR3 region has 15 residues. Trimming removed 4 bases at V and 3 bases at J, with 16 bases between. Germline assignment: CDR1 SGDLS and CDR2 YYNGEE. Combining the CDR3 with reference TRBV9 and TRBJ1-1 gives the whole variable domain DSGVTQTPKHLITATGQRVTLRCSPRSGDLSVYWYQQSLDQGLQFLIQYYNGEERAKGNILERFSAQQFPDLHSELNLSSLELGDSALYFCASSPPDRLDTEAFFGQGTRLTVV.

The chain links TRBV7-8 to TRBJ1-1; D unclear. With 1 base removed from V and 5 bases from J, the gap between germline ends came to 8 bases. Germline V CDR1 and CDR2: SGHVS, FQNEAQ. This CDR3 is built from 13 residues. CDR3 sequence (DNA): TGTGCCAGCAGCTTAGGTACAGTAACTGAAGCTTTCTTT. Translation gives CASSLGTVTEAFF.

The chain uses TRBV7-9 and TRBJ2-5; D uncertain. Trimming removed 2 bases at V and 2 bases at J, with 12 bases between. In germline, CDR1 is SEHNR, CDR2 FQNEAQ (reference sequence). The CDR3 consists of 15 residues. The CDR3 DNA sequence: TGTGCCAGCAGCTTAAAAATTGGCGCGCAAGAGACCCAGTACTTC. Its translation: CASSLKIGAQETQYF.

The V and J genes are TRBV30 and TRBJ2-7, with TRBD2 matching over 11 bases. The J segment lost 1 base and the V segment lost 0 bases, leaving 2 bases of the junction unmatched. CDR3 length: 15 amino acids. The V gene's germline CDR1 is GTSNPN and CDR2 SVGIG (reference sequence). In DNA, the CDR3 is TGTGCCTGGAGTGTACTAGCGGGGGTTTCCTACGAGCAGTACTTC. This gives the protein CAWSVLAGVSYEQYF.

This clone was seen a few times. V usage is TRBV11-2 and J usage is TRBJ2-1; D gene unclear. The CDR3 length is 14 residues. Germline V gene data show CDR1 as SGHAT and CDR2 as FQNNGV. The ends were cut back, 1 base at V and 8 bases at J, with 12 bases in the middle. The chain's CDR3 is CASSLVIKPYEQFF. Written as DNA, the CDR3 is TGTGCCAGCAGCTTAGTTATAAAGCCCTATGAGCAGTTCTTC.